The 17 T cell receptor beta chains listed next were all sequenced from one sample in a study of response to subunit inactivated influenza vaccine. TCRdb fed the RT-PCR reads into MiXCR, producing one record per CDR3 protein. Among about 500,000 distinct CDR3 sequences listed, approximately 7.2% were seen once. The sequences come from PBMCs from blood, collected about 24 months after vaccination. The receptor set was obtained from a man aged 50 to 75 who received an inactivated influenza vaccine.

This clonotype was observed at least ten times. This chain joins TRBV10-3 and TRBJ1-1; D gene unclear. The CDR3 has 13 residues. V lost 4 bases to trimming and J lost 1 base, with 7 bases between them. Per the germline V gene, CDR1 is ENHRY and CDR2 is SYGVKD. The CDR3 loop reads CAISVEGNTEAFF. The DNA of the CDR3 is TGTGCCATCAGTGTGGAGGGGAACACTGAAGCTTTCTTT.

At least ten counts were recorded for this clonotype. V usage is TRBV24-1 and J usage is TRBJ2-1; D not certain. Germline values: CDR1 KGHDR, CDR2 SFDVKD. The CDR3 spans 17 residues. V shed 3 bases and J shed 0 bases, with 14 bases lying between them. In nucleotides, the CDR3 is TGTGCCACCAGTGATGCCTACATAGCCGCCTCCTACAATGAGCAGTTCTTC. Translated, it gives CATSDAYIAASYNEQFF.

This clonotype was counted a few times. The rearrangement links TRBV6-1 to TRBJ1-2; D is ambiguous. The CDR3 is made up of 14 amino acids. The germline V and J ends were trimmed by 0 bases and 4 bases, with 9 bases remaining between them. Germline CDR1 MNHNS, CDR2 SASEGT. CDR3 sequence (DNA): TGTGCCAGCAGTGAAGCGCCCAGCCTCTATGGCTACACCTTC. Its protein is CASSEAPSLYGYTF.

This clonotype was counted a few times. V usage is TRBV20-1 and J usage is TRBJ2-1; 7 bases fit TRBD2. Germline CDR1 is DFQATT and CDR2 is SNEGSKA (reference sequence). V was clipped by 2 bases and J by 3 bases; unmatched bases: 4. The CDR3 totals 14 residues. The CDR3 protein is CSARNRGVYNEQFF. CDR3 bases: TGCAGTGCTAGAAACCGGGGGGTCTACAATGAGCAGTTCTTC.

The chain recombines TRBV5-1 with TRBJ2-4; perhaps TRBD2 as D (6 bases). The germline CDR1 and CDR2 sequences are SGHRS and YFSETQ. V dropped 4 bases and J dropped 8 bases, with 19 bases sitting between them. The CDR3 runs 15 residues. CDR3 coding DNA: TGCGCCAGCAGCGAATTGCGCGGGTGGGGGGACATTCAGTACTTC. This codes for CASSELRGWGDIQYF.

This clonotype was picked up a small number of times. The chain has TRBV29-1 and TRBJ1-1; D may be TRBD1 (5 bases). With 1 base removed from V and 1 base from J, the gap between germline ends came to 7 bases. This CDR3 spans 13 amino acids. CDR1 is SQVTM, CDR2 ANQGSEA, per germline. CDR3 loop: CSVEGGGNTEAFF. In nucleotides, the CDR3 is TGCAGCGTTGAAGGTGGGGGGAACACTGAAGCTTTCTTT.

This clonotype came up many times. The gene calls are TRBV6-5 and TRBJ1-1; a possible D gene is TRBD1 (6 bases). The CDR3 is 14 residues long. Trimming stripped 4 bases from V and 5 bases from J, with 14 bases between. The V gene's germline CDR1 is MNHEY and CDR2 SVGAGI. The CDR3 DNA follows: TGTGCCAGCAGTTTTTTAGGGGGAGGGACTGAAGCTTTCTTT. Protein sequence: CASSFLGGGTEAFF.

The sample holds a few counts of this clonotype. The rearrangement uses TRBV2 and TRBJ2-5; no reliable D call. The germline CDR1 and CDR2 sequences are SNHLY and FYNNEI. The CDR3 loop spans 13 amino acids. Trimming took 3 bases from V and 9 from J, leaving 14 bases between them. The CDR3 bases are TGTGCCAGCAGTGATTCGGGCCTCAAGGCCCAGTACTTC. Translation: CASSDSGLKAQYF.

This clonotype showed up many times. The chain recombines TRBV7-2 with TRBJ1-2; perhaps TRBD1 as D (5 bases). Germline CDR1 is SGHTA and CDR2 is FQGNSA. The CDR3 is made up of 14 amino acids. Trimming took off 3 bases at V and 4 bases at J, with 12 bases between the two ends. The CDR3 region is CASSLDGGPYGYTF. The CDR3 region has the DNA TGTGCCAGCAGCTTGGATGGGGGTCCCTATGGCTACACCTTC. The full variable domain, in which reference TRBV7-2 and TRBJ1-2 provide the parts outside the CDR3, is GAGVSQSPSNKVTEKGKDVELRCDPISGHTALYWYRQSLGQGLEFLIYFQGNSAPDKSGLPSDRFSAERTGGSVSTLTIQRTQQEDSAVYLCASSLDGGPYGYTFGSGTRLTVV.

The rearrangement joins TRBV4-3 to TRBJ2-2; no definite D call. V was cut by 3 bases and J by 3 bases, with 11 bases left in between. This CDR3 has 15 residues. Germline lookup yields CDR1 LGHNA and CDR2 YSLEER. This CDR3 is CASSQTSRDTGELFF. CDR3 nucleotide sequence: TGCGCCAGCAGCCAGACAAGCCGGGACACCGGGGAGCTGTTTTTT.

This clonotype was observed a few times. V usage is TRBV5-5 and J usage is TRBJ2-1; perhaps TRBD2 as D (6 bases). The CDR3 loop spans 12 amino acids. The germline V gene has CDR1 SGHKS and CDR2 YYEKEE (reference sequence). V gave up 3 bases and J gave up 6 bases, with 7 bases separating them. CDR3 DNA: TGTGCCAGCAGCTGGGACTCCAATGAGCAGTTCTTC. Its translation: CASSWDSNEQFF.

The rearrangement uses TRBV19 and TRBJ1-5, with D perhaps matching TRBD1 (5 bases). V shed 4 bases and J shed 4 bases, with 14 bases lying between them. CDR3 length equals 15 residues. Germline CDR1 is LNHDA and CDR2 is SQIVND (reference sequence). The CDR3 nucleotides are TGTGCCAGTAGTAAAGACGGGGGAGTAAATCAGCCCCAGCATTTT. Translating it yields CASSKDGGVNQPQHF.

V and J are TRBV6-5 and TRBJ2-3, with TRBD1 identical over 8 bases. J gave up 10 bases and V 0 bases, and 3 bases lay outside the gene matches. The CDR3 has 13 residues. Germline CDR1 MNHEY, CDR2 SVGAGI. CDR3 bases: TGTGCCAGCAGTTACTCCGGACAGGGTGCGCAGTATTTT. Translating it yields CASSYSGQGAQYF.

The chain carries TRBV12-3 or TRBV12-4 and TRBJ1-2, with TRBD1 as a possible D gene (5 bases). The CDR3 contains 12 residues. Deletions cut 5 bases from V and 9 bases from J, with 13 bases between. The CDR3 DNA follows: TGTGCCAGCAGTACTACAGGATTCAGCTACACCTTC. This codes for CASSTTGFSYTF.

The CDR3: CASSLTRQNTEAFF. The CDR3 nucleotides read TGCGCCAGCAGCTTGACCCGACAGAACACTGAAGCTTTCTTT. The rearrangement uses TRBV5-1 and TRBJ1-1; no clear D. CDR3 length equals 14 residues. With 1 base removed from V and 1 base from J, the gap between germline ends came to 8 bases. Germline V lookup: CDR1 SGHRS, CDR2 YFSETQ. Filled out from reference TRBV5-1 and TRBJ1-1, the complete variable domain reads KAGVTQTPRYLIKTRGQQVTLSCSPISGHRSVSWYQQTPGQGLQFLFEYFSETQRNKGNFPGRFSGRQFSNSRSEMNVSTLELGDSALYLCASSLTRQNTEAFFGQGTRLTVV.

There are many counts of this clonotype. This chain connects TRBV14 to TRBJ2-7, with 8 bases identical to TRBD1. The CDR3 runs to 13 residues. The germline CDR1 and CDR2 sequences are SGHDN and FVKESK. With 1 base clipped from V and 6 bases from J, the junction kept 2 bases outside the gene matches. CDR3 bases: TGTGCCAGCAGCCAAGTGACAGGGGTCGAGCAGTACTTC. Amino acids: CASSQVTGVEQYF.

This sequence joins TRBV4-1 and TRBJ1-1, with 10 bases matching TRBD1. The V gene end was trimmed by 8 bases and the J gene end by 1 base; junction bases not matched to a gene: 4. From germline, CDR1 is MGHRA and CDR2 YSYEKL. The CDR3 is made up of 14 amino acids. DNA for the CDR3: TGCGCCAGCGGATGGGACAGGGGGAACACTGAAGCTTTCTTT. Protein product: CASGWDRGNTEAFF.